This is a list of T cell receptor beta chains from one sample in a study of blood T cell repertoires in COVID-19. Sequencing used immunoSEQ multiplex PCR; TCRdb keeps in-frame clones, though not all of them. This repertoire shows a few hundred thousand clones, 86% found once; its top ten account for 3%. The source material was peripheral blood. The receptors stem from a woman younger than 45 with active or convalescent COVID-19. CDR3s include the opening cysteine and the closing phenylalanine or tryptophan. A D gene is named only where the DNA matches it firmly. Rows give clone size only sometimes, using once, few, many, or a class for an expanded clone.

>TRBJ1-6|once|.|TRBV7-9
CASSLTGFNSPLHF
TGTGCCAGCAGCTTAACAGGGTTTAATTCACCCCTCCACTTT
>TRBJ2-7|.|TRBD1|TRBV30
CAWSVGTGGYEQYF
TGTGCCTGGAGTGTTGGGACAGGGGGATACGAGCAGTACTTC
>TRBJ2-7|.|.|TRBV18
CASSPPSGPGQYF
TGTGCCAGCTCACCACCTTCCGGTCCGGGGCAGTACTTC
>TRBJ1-1|.|.|TRBV27
CASRLNTEAFF
TGTGCCAGCCGACTTAACACTGAAGCTTTCTTT
>TRBJ1-2|.|.|TRBV2
CARSITTGRPDYGYTF
TGTGCCAGAAGTATTACGACAGGACGACCGGACTATGGCTACACCTTC
>TRBJ2-7|once|TRBD1|TRBV30
CAWANAGTGHDEQYF
TGTGCCTGGGCCAACGCCGGGACAGGGCATGACGAGCAGTACTTC
>TRBJ1-1|.|.|TRBV14
CASSPYRDVNTEAFF
TGTGCCAGCAGCCCCTACAGGGACGTGAACACTGAAGCTTTCTTT
>TRBJ1-6|.|TRBD1|TRBV10-3
CAISYTGADSPLHF
TGTGCCATCAGCTACACAGGGGCCGATTCACCCCTCCACTTT
>TRBJ1-1|.|TRBD1|TRBV18
CASSPLGTGGSTEAFF
TGTGCCAGCTCACCACTCGGGACAGGGGGAAGCACTGAAGCTTTCTTT
>TRBJ2-2|.|TRBD1|TRBV27
CASTLSGTGGFGELFF
TGTGCCAGCACTCTCTCGGGGACAGGGGGCTTCGGGGAGCTGTTTTTT
>TRBJ2-3|few|.|TRBV7-9
CASSFDRGTQYF
TGTGCCAGCAGCTTCGATCGGGGTACGCAGTATTTT
>TRBJ2-4|.|.|TRBV28
CASSSPRNIQYF
TGTGCCAGCAGTTCCCCCAGAAACATTCAGTACTTC
>TRBJ2-5|.|TRBD1|TRBV4-1
CASSQEGQLQETQYF
TGCGCCAGCAGCCAAGAGGGACAGCTGCAAGAGACCCAGTACTTC
>TRBJ2-4|once|.|TRBV10-3
CAISTQGALAKNIQYF
TGTGCCATCAGTACACAGGGCGCTCTAGCCAAAAACATTCAGTACTTC
>TRBJ1-1|.|.|TRBV5-1
CASSSGDARGPEAFF
TGCGCCAGCAGCTCAGGGGACGCAAGGGGACCTGAAGCTTTCTTT
>TRBJ2-2|.|.|TRBV5-1
CASNSEPNTGELFF
TGCGCCAGCAACTCCGAGCCGAACACCGGGGAGCTGTTTTTT
>TRBJ1-5|.|.|TRBV6-1
CASSEQASNQPQHF
TGTGCCAGCAGTGAACAGGCGAGCAATCAGCCCCAGCATTTT
>TRBJ2-1|.|.|TRBV10-3
CAIRRDTHNEQFF
TGTGCCATCAGAAGGGACACCCACAATGAGCAGTTCTTC
>TRBJ2-1|once|.|TRBV5-4
CASSLPSSSYNEQFF
TGTGCCAGCAGCTTGCCGTCCAGCTCCTACAATGAGCAGTTCTTC
>TRBJ2-7|.|.|TRBV28
CASSLSGTGYEQYF
TGTGCCAGCAGTTTAAGCGGGACAGGCTACGAGCAGTACTTC
>TRBJ2-3|.|.|TRBV3-1/TRBV3-2
CASSHTSRTDTQYF
TGTGCCAGCAGCCACACATCTAGGACAGATACGCAGTATTTT
>TRBJ2-7|.|TRBD1|TRBV19
CASSTGGGDEQYF
TGTGCCAGTAGTACAGGGGGCGGCGACGAGCAGTACTTC
>TRBJ1-2|.|TRBD1|TRBV2
CASISKGTGLKGYTF
TGTGCCAGCATATCGAAGGGGACAGGCCTTAAAGGCTACACCTTC
>TRBJ2-2|few|.|TRBV5-5
CASDQGLSGGELFF
TGTGCCAGCGATCAGGGGTTGAGCGGCGGGGAGCTGTTTTTT
>TRBJ1-6|.|TRBD1|TRBV19
CASSIQGANSPLHF
TGTGCCAGTAGTATACAGGGGGCGAATTCACCCCTCCACTTT
>TRBJ2-2|few|TRBD1|TRBV19
CASSTPKTGATGELFF
TGTGCCAGTAGTACCCCCAAGACAGGGGCCACCGGGGAGCTGTTTTTT